The rows below give T cell receptor beta chains drawn from one sample of a study of cytomegalovirus exposure and HLA in healthy donors. TCRdb's table, derived via immunoSEQ multiplex PCR, lists solely in-frame clones and lacks some. The sample shows under 200,000 clones, around 78% of them seen only once. Sequences were obtained from PBMCs. The receptor source for this set is a woman aged 50 to 60 in good health and CMV-seropositive. CDR3s include the opening cysteine and the closing phenylalanine or tryptophan. Each record gives: D gene, clone size, V gene, J gene, CDR3 DNA, CDR3 protein. A D gene is named only where the DNA matches it firmly. Size values are once, few and many counts, or a class for expanded clones, and some rows have none.

d_call: -
clone_size: -
v_call: TRBV9
j_call: TRBJ2-2
cdr3_nt: TGTGCCAGCAGCGTAGAGGTGGGGGGAACCCCCACCGGGGAGCTGTTTTTT
cdr3_aa: CASSVEVGGTPTGELFF

d_call: -
clone_size: few
v_call: TRBV4-2
j_call: TRBJ1-2
cdr3_nt: TGTGCCAGCAGCCCCCGGGGGGCTGATGGCTACACCTTC
cdr3_aa: CASSPRGADGYTF

d_call: -
clone_size: few
v_call: TRBV29-1
j_call: TRBJ2-4
cdr3_nt: TGCAGCGTCCGCGGGGACAGCCCAAACAGTCAGTACTTC
cdr3_aa: CSVRGDSPNSQYF

d_call: -
clone_size: -
v_call: TRBV6-5
j_call: TRBJ1-5
cdr3_nt: TGTGCCAGCAGTGTCCTAACAGGGCCTCAGCCCCAGCATTTT
cdr3_aa: CASSVLTGPQPQHF

d_call: TRBD1
clone_size: -
v_call: TRBV6-6
j_call: TRBJ1-1
cdr3_nt: TGTGCCAGCAGGCGGACCGGACAGGGCGGAACTGAAGCTTTCTTT
cdr3_aa: CASRRTGQGGTEAFF

d_call: TRBD1
clone_size: -
v_call: TRBV27
j_call: TRBJ1-2
cdr3_nt: TGTGCCAGCAGTGACCAGGGGGCGTATGGCTACACCTTC
cdr3_aa: CASSDQGAYGYTF

d_call: -
clone_size: -
v_call: TRBV4-1
j_call: TRBJ2-7
cdr3_nt: TGCGCCAGCAGCCAAACCCAAATCTACGAGCAGTACTTC
cdr3_aa: CASSQTQIYEQYF

d_call: TRBD1
clone_size: -
v_call: TRBV19
j_call: TRBJ2-7
cdr3_nt: TGTGCCAGTAGTGCCGGGACAGGGGACTACGAGCAGTACTTC
cdr3_aa: CASSAGTGDYEQYF

d_call: -
clone_size: -
v_call: TRBV7-3
j_call: TRBJ1-1
cdr3_nt: TGTGCCAGCACTGCACAGGCGGATGGCACTGAAGCTTTCTTT
cdr3_aa: CASTAQADGTEAFF

d_call: -
clone_size: -
v_call: TRBV2
j_call: TRBJ2-3
cdr3_nt: TGTGCCAGCAGTGAAGCGCGGGGCGTAGCAACGCAGTATTTT
cdr3_aa: CASSEARGVATQYF

d_call: TRBD1
clone_size: -
v_call: TRBV25-1
j_call: TRBJ1-1
cdr3_nt: TGTGCCAGCAGGGCGACAGGGGGCAGTGAGGCTTTCTTT
cdr3_aa: CASRATGGSEAFF

d_call: TRBD1
clone_size: -
v_call: TRBV19
j_call: TRBJ2-5
cdr3_nt: TGTGCCAGTAGTATGGACAGGGCAGGGGGAGAGACCCAGTACTTC
cdr3_aa: CASSMDRAGGETQYF

d_call: -
clone_size: -
v_call: TRBV11-3
j_call: TRBJ2-7
cdr3_nt: TGTGCCAGCAGCTCCCTTGGAGGGTCAAGGTCCTACGAGCAGTACTTC
cdr3_aa: CASSSLGGSRSYEQYF

d_call: -
clone_size: -
v_call: TRBV19
j_call: TRBJ1-1
cdr3_nt: TGTGCCAGTAGTCAGACACGGAACACTGAAGCTTTCTTT
cdr3_aa: CASSQTRNTEAFF

d_call: -
clone_size: -
v_call: TRBV5-6
j_call: TRBJ2-3
cdr3_nt: TGTGCCAGCAGATACCAGGGAGGCGGTACGCAGTATTTT
cdr3_aa: CASRYQGGGTQYF

d_call: -
clone_size: -
v_call: TRBV15
j_call: TRBJ2-1
cdr3_nt: TGTGCCACCAGCAGAGAGTTAGCGCGGTCCTACAATGAGCAGTTCTTC
cdr3_aa: CATSRELARSYNEQFF

d_call: TRBD1
clone_size: -
v_call: TRBV7-2
j_call: TRBJ1-2
cdr3_nt: TGTGCCAGCAGCTCGGGACAGGTTAGCAGCTACACCTTC
cdr3_aa: CASSSGQVSSYTF

d_call: TRBD2
clone_size: -
v_call: TRBV5-1
j_call: TRBJ2-1
cdr3_nt: TGCGCCAGCAGCTTGGGACTAGCGGGACACAATGAGCAGTTCTTC
cdr3_aa: CASSLGLAGHNEQFF

d_call: -
clone_size: -
v_call: TRBV9
j_call: TRBJ2-1
cdr3_nt: TGTGCCAGCAGCCCCGGACAGTACTACAATGAGCAGTTCTTC
cdr3_aa: CASSPGQYYNEQFF

d_call: -
clone_size: -
v_call: TRBV7-9
j_call: TRBJ1-3
cdr3_nt: TGTGCCAGCAGCTTATCAGGACAGAGGATTGGAAACACCATATATTTT
cdr3_aa: CASSLSGQRIGNTIYF

d_call: TRBD1
clone_size: -
v_call: TRBV5-1
j_call: TRBJ1-1
cdr3_nt: TGCGCCAGCAGCTCCCGGACAGGGAGGGCGAACACTGAAGCTTTCTTT
cdr3_aa: CASSSRTGRANTEAFF

d_call: -
clone_size: -
v_call: TRBV7-3
j_call: TRBJ2-1
cdr3_nt: TGTGCCAGCAGCTTAGGAGATGAGCAGTTCTTC
cdr3_aa: CASSLGDEQFF

d_call: -
clone_size: -
v_call: TRBV11-3
j_call: TRBJ2-7
cdr3_nt: TGTGCCAGCAGCTTTAGTCCTAGCTACGAGCAGTACTTC
cdr3_aa: CASSFSPSYEQYF

d_call: TRBD1
clone_size: few
v_call: TRBV19
j_call: TRBJ1-6
cdr3_nt: TGTGCCAGTAGTATCAATACAGGGGGCATACCCCTCCACTTT
cdr3_aa: CASSINTGGIPLHF

d_call: TRBD1
clone_size: -
v_call: TRBV6-5
j_call: TRBJ2-7
cdr3_nt: TGTGCCAGCAGTCGGACGGGACAGGGGAGCGAGCAGTACTTC
cdr3_aa: CASSRTGQGSEQYF

d_call: -
clone_size: -
v_call: TRBV19
j_call: TRBJ1-5
cdr3_nt: TGTGCCAGTAGTATCTCCCCCACAGGGTACGATCAGCCCCAGCATTTT
cdr3_aa: CASSISPTGYDQPQHF

d_call: -
clone_size: few
v_call: TRBV6-4
j_call: TRBJ2-7
cdr3_nt: TGTGCCAGCAGTGGGTGGCACTATTACGAGCAGTACTTC
cdr3_aa: CASSGWHYYEQYF

d_call: TRBD2
clone_size: -
v_call: TRBV29-1
j_call: TRBJ2-4
cdr3_nt: TGCAGCGTTGAAGTGGGAGGGTGGGGAGCCAAAAACATTCAGTACTTC
cdr3_aa: CSVEVGGWGAKNIQYF

d_call: -
clone_size: few
v_call: TRBV29-1
j_call: TRBJ2-5
cdr3_nt: TGCAGCGCACTGGAGGAGACCCAGTACTTC
cdr3_aa: CSALEETQYF

d_call: -
clone_size: -
v_call: TRBV5-1
j_call: TRBJ1-4
cdr3_nt: TGCGCCAGCAGCCGCGACGGGGGTCAGAATGAAAAACTGTTTTTT
cdr3_aa: CASSRDGGQNEKLFF

d_call: TRBD2
clone_size: -
v_call: TRBV5-1
j_call: TRBJ2-1
cdr3_nt: TGCGCCAGCAGCTTGGACGCGGGAGGCCACAATGAGCAGTTCTTC
cdr3_aa: CASSLDAGGHNEQFF

d_call: -
clone_size: few
v_call: TRBV7-9
j_call: TRBJ2-1
cdr3_nt: TGTGCCAGCAGCCCAGGGTTTGAGCAGTTCTTC
cdr3_aa: CASSPGFEQFF

d_call: TRBD1
clone_size: -
v_call: TRBV6-6
j_call: TRBJ1-2
cdr3_nt: TGTGCCAGCAGCCCAGGGACAGGGGATAATAACTATGGCTACACCTTC
cdr3_aa: CASSPGTGDNNYGYTF